This T cell receptor beta chain originates from a study of cytomegalovirus exposure and HLA in healthy donors (dated by TCRdb to 2015 to 2018). At the level of the whole study: According to an earlier analysis of several hundred of the donors, 150 million to 200 million T cells yielded over 100 million unique TCR beta sequences and approximately 300 Gb of sequence data. Alongside the repertoire data, information on donor age, sex, ethnicity and CMV serostatus was compiled. Roughly 310 gigabases of sequencing data and tens of millions of unique TCR sequences were included in an early release covering over 600 HLA-typed donors. The number of typed donors differed by locus: roughly 629-630 for A, B, C, DRB1 and DQB1; 500 to 550 for DQA1; some 590 for DPA1; and 400 to 480 for DPB1. On average, around 240,000 unique TCR beta nucleotide sequences were sequenced per donor among 350 to 400 genotyped donors of the cohort, with roughly 18% of those sequences being non-productive. A separate validation cohort of over a hundred different subjects was used in addition to the roughly 640-subject first cohort. The study profiled the T cell repertoires of hundreds of subjects by immunosequencing and related them to cytomegalovirus serostatus. The study combined high-throughput TCR immunosequencing, statistical association of individual TCRs with disease status, and machine learning to predict cytomegalovirus infection status. Of the roughly 400 genotyped donors, about 80% fell in the genetic ancestry cluster associated with self-reported Caucasian donors. A later analysis re-examined previously published TCR beta repertoires from 600 to 700 donors and added high-resolution HLA genotyping to investigate patterns of TCR occurrence. Class I and class II HLA loci were covered by the typing at four-digit resolution. Rather than drawing on any new phenotypic data, the later analysis identified candidate immune exposures from TCR beta sequences and the way those sequences occurred across donors. An earlier analysis of approximately 500 of the donors applied high-throughput TCR beta sequencing to assess whether each TCR beta V gene segment acted as functional or pseudogenic. All discovery cohort repertoires had been generated on a single sequencing platform. A later genetic analysis used genome-wide SNP genotypes for about 65% of the roughly 700 donors, treating that subset as a discovery cohort. Four or five DR-DQ haplotypes were treated as single units for association and clustering because of strong linkage in the cohort. The aim of the study was to test whether cataloging public T cell receptors could identify signatures of past pathogen exposure. What the research found in general, with its limitations: An association between a missense DCLRE1C variant and V-gene and J-gene trimming of TCR beta chains was found in a later genetic analysis and replicated in an independent cohort. Most TCR sequences were seen in very few donors, while some public TCRs were found in many individuals. In a later analysis, 15,000 to 20,000 TCR beta sequences were associated with specific HLA alleles at a false discovery rate of 0.05. In a later analysis, several top co-occurrence clusters were reported to appear linked to parvovirus B19, influenza, CMV and Epstein-Barr virus. The cohort was sequenced for TCR beta chains only, and without alpha or paired-chain data the features that could be detected were limited. When HLA alleles, especially DR and DQ, strongly co-occurred, TCR associations were difficult to assign to individual alleles. Because counts were too low, some 16 rarely observed V segments, including chromosome 9 orphons, were excluded from the earlier analysis of several hundred of the donors. The study listed 164 TCR beta chains as associated with cytomegalovirus. A cluster of highly shared sequence variants was judged likely to represent a technical artifact of the sequencing pipeline. Because HLA typing was unavailable for some donors at each locus, only the typed subset was used in association tests. In a later analysis, HLA-associated TCR beta chains were found to be more clonally expanded and to have lower generation probabilities than equally common non-associated chains. The authors suggested that the approach could potentially be generalized to other disease states and immunological phenotypes. In an earlier analysis of more than 450 of the donors, most TCR beta V segments were observed in productive rearrangements about 87% or about 30% of the time, broadly matching IMGT annotations. According to a later analysis, most CMV-associated TCR beta chains appeared to be HLA-restricted, and the HLA associations seemed to be driven largely by CMV exposure. Presence/absence analyses assumed roughly uniform sequencing depth across donors, an assumption that may not hold. A later analysis found that TCR association rates varied across HLA loci, with DRB1 alleles showing the most associated TCRs and HLA-C alleles the fewest. Cytomegalovirus status was reported to be diagnosed by the classifier with high specificity and sensitivity in both the original and validation cohorts. A further reported finding was that TCR beta sequences accurately predicted the HLA-A and HLA-B alleles for most subjects in the first cohort. According to a later genetic analysis, donors in an Asian-associated ancestry cluster had fewer N-insertions in productive TCRs than the approximately 700-donor mean. Immune exposure information for the cohort was limited to CMV serostatus. The 87-base-pair reads could not distinguish some IMGT-functional V segments, including TRBV6-2 and TRBV6-3, so those segments were excluded. Correlated functional status among segregating V segments might be attributable to linkage disequilibrium, but an unknown experimental factor could not be ruled out. Three of the identified cytomegalovirus-associated TCR beta chains were confirmed in vitro to be specific for cytomegalovirus antigens.

Based on the germline V gene (reference sequence), the CDR1 and CDR2 sequences are DFQATT and SNEGSKA. From cysteine to phenylalanine, the CDR3 is 9 amino acids long. The only DNA kept is the CDR3, 27 bases in frame from the first base. Details on this clone: Its antigen is not yet known. No base quality values were provided; no much bigger clone lies one nucleotide off. Other DNA sequences of this sample code for an identical CDR3.

The cohort was made up of 500 to 850 healthy bone marrow donors. All cohort members were sampled while nominally healthy, although unrecorded immune exposures were likely present. The donor was CMV seronegative and was included in the group of about 400 seronegative cohort members. A peripheral blood sample was collected from each donor, and TCR beta sequencing was performed on peripheral blood mononuclear cells. The Qiagen DNeasy Blood Extraction Kit was used to extract genomic DNA from the blood cell samples. Libraries were constructed by the immunoSEQ multiplex PCR assay. For the multiplex PCR, a mixture combining 60 forward primers for TCR Vbeta segments and 13 reverse primers for TCR Jbeta segments was used. Amplification of the CDR3 region of rearranged TCR beta genes was performed with a multiplex PCR assay on genomic DNA. The amplified TCR beta libraries were sequenced on the Illumina HiSeq System as 87-base-pair reads. Per the source publication's procedure: Across the 670 or so repertoires, a later analysis counted about 81 million unique TCR beta chains, 9.5 million to 13 million of which were shared by at least two donors. Raw reads were error-corrected and collapsed into unique sequences by a nearest-neighbor algorithm in which closely related sequences were merged to remove PCR and sequencing errors. Alignment of CDR3 sequences to IMGT reference sequences was used to assign V, D and J gene segments. For a sequence to be retained, a match of at least six nucleotides was required to both a V gene segment and a J gene segment. Rearrangements were classified as productive when the CDR3 lacked stop codons and remained in frame with V and J, and all other rearrangements were classified as non-productive. Following IMGT convention, CDR3 was defined as the stretch from the second conserved V-encoded cysteine to the conserved J-encoded phenylalanine. Sequences without an unambiguous match to a single V gene segment were excluded from the earlier analysis of a few hundred of the donors. An earlier analysis of fewer than 750 of the donors classified V segments as functional when productive rearrangements were above 56.7% and as segregating when the standard deviation between donors was above 5%. A statistical classification framework was built to diagnose cytomegalovirus status from the catalog of TCR beta chain sequences. A later analysis assigned V and J genes by comparing TCR nucleotide sequences with IMGT/GENE-DB human TR gene sequences. A later analysis assigned CDR3 sequences and most-parsimonious VDJ recombination scenarios with the TCRdist pipeline. In a later analysis, each TCR beta chain was defined by its CDR3 amino acid sequence together with its V-gene family, and reads lacking a unique V-gene family were excluded. To address suspected cross-contamination and a sequencing artifact, a later analysis removed 592 highly shared, low-generation-probability nucleotide sequences. For each public chain, a later analysis derived a clonal expansion index from normalized ranks of inferred template counts within each repertoire. In a later analysis, generation probabilities were computed with a VDJ recombination model fitted to out-of-frame rearrangements, and the resulting probabilities were checked against IGoR. In a later analysis, hypergeometric tests were used to score TCR-TCR, TCR-HLA and TCR-CMV co-occurrence, with a repertoire-size bias correction applied to TCR pairs. A later analysis estimated false discovery rates by permuting HLA or CMV assignments 20 times. In a later analysis, co-occurring TCRs were grouped using DBSCAN, and TCRdist sequence similarity was added for clustering within HLA-allele-positive subsets. For co-occurrence clustering, repertoires with fewer than 30,000 or more than 120,000 public chains were excluded, along with roughly 5 repertoires with anomalous nucleotide sharing. The clones in this table, taken by TCRdb from immuneACCESS, are in-frame only. Not every clone is retained; where verified, under half of the shortfall comes from an unresolved V gene, and the cause of the rest is unknown. For V, J and clone size, that table is used; D and trimming come from the DNA. For this sample there are about 110,000 clones; 81% appear just once. The ten largest clones represent under 2.5% of the sample.

Sequencing used PBMCs. This TCR came from a woman under 40 in good health and CMV-seronegative. The rearrangement combines TRBV20-1 with TRBJ2-3; too little of a D gene remains to name it. The DNA is TGCAGCGTAACAGATACGCAGTATTTT. Translation gives CSVTDTQYF.